Below are 30 T cell receptor beta chains sequenced from a single sample in a study of blood T cell repertoires in COVID-19. Using immunoSEQ multiplex PCR, the repertoire was profiled, and TCRdb retains in-frame clones only, with some absent. The profile shows about 83,000 clones, about 86% of them singletons. The sample comprised peripheral blood. These receptors originate from a woman aged 80 or over in a cohort sampled during active or convalescent COVID-19.

This chain links TRBV3-1 (or the pseudogene TRBV3-2) with TRBJ2-3; TRBD2 matches at 9 bases. CDR3 length: 16 amino acids. Unmatched junction bases numbered 3, after V lost 1 base and J lost 1 base. CDR1 LGHDT and CDR2 YNNKEL come from the germline V gene (reference sequence). The CDR3 nucleotides read TGTGCCAGCAGCCAAGCCCCTAGCGGGGGCACAGATACGCAGTATTTT. It translates to CASSQAPSGGTDTQYF.

V and J are TRBV19 and TRBJ1-1, with TRBD1 identical over 10 bases. CDR1 is LNHDA and CDR2 is SQIVND in the germline V gene (reference sequence). Trimming took 3 bases from V and 2 from J; bases not matched to a gene: 9. The CDR3 length is 17 residues. CDR3 DNA: TGTGCCAGTAGTATCCTAGGGACAGGGGCCTTTAACACTGAAGCTTTCTTT. It specifies CASSILGTGAFNTEAFF.

The chain employs TRBV9 and TRBJ1-2; TRBD1 aligns across 8 bases. Germline V gene lookup returns CDR1 SGDLS and CDR2 YYNGEE. The CDR3 is made up of 14 amino acids. Trimming took 0 bases from V and 5 from J; bases not matched to a gene: 3. The CDR3 is CASSVGTGPYGYTF. CDR3 bases: TGTGCCAGCAGCGTAGGGACAGGGCCTTATGGCTACACCTTC.

The chain joins TRBV18 to TRBJ2-3, with 10 bases identical to TRBD2. V was pared by 6 bases and J by 6 bases, with 12 bases of the junction left unmatched. The CDR3 loop spans 16 amino acids. Looked up from germline, CDR1 is KGHSH and CDR2 is LQKENI. CDR3 DNA: TGTGCCAGCTCCCGGCTGGCTAGCGGGAGTGGGGATACGCAGTATTTT. Translating it yields CASSRLASGSGDTQYF.

Here the CDR3 DNA reads TGTGCCTGGAGCCCGTGGACAGGGTCCGCTGAAGCTTTCTTT. This sequence encodes CAWSPWTGSAEAFF. The rearrangement links TRBV30 to TRBJ1-1; 8 nucleotides line up with TRBD1. Germline CDR1 GTSNPN, CDR2 SVGIG (reference sequence). This CDR3 spans 14 amino acids. The ends lost 3 bases at V and 6 bases at J; junction bases unmatched: 9. Based on the CDR3 plus reference TRBV30 and TRBJ1-1, the full variable domain is SQTIHQWPATLVQPVGSPLSLECTVEGTSNPNLYWYRQAAGRGLQLLFYSVGIGQISSEVPQNLSASRPQDRQFILSSKKLLLSDSGFYLCAWSPWTGSAEAFFGQGTRLTVV.

J is TRBJ2-7 and V is TRBV9; tentatively, D is TRBD2 (5 bases). Germline lookup yields CDR1 SGDLS and CDR2 YYNGEE. V dropped 4 bases and J dropped 1 base, with 15 bases sitting between them. This CDR3 contains 15 residues. CDR3 nucleotides: TGTGCCAGCAGCCCTAATGAGGGCAGTTCCTACGAGCAGTACTTC. It yields the protein CASSPNEGSSYEQYF. Using reference TRBV9 and TRBJ2-7 for the parts outside the CDR3, the full variable domain is DSGVTQTPKHLITATGQRVTLRCSPRSGDLSVYWYQQSLDQGLQFLIQYYNGEERAKGNILERFSAQQFPDLHSELNLSSLELGDSALYFCASSPNEGSSYEQYFGPGTRLTVT.

V usage is TRBV11-2 and J usage is TRBJ2-7; 8 bases map to TRBD1. The ends lost 5 bases at V and 3 bases at J; junction bases unmatched: 6. Germline values: CDR1 SGHAT, CDR2 FQNNGV. This CDR3 region has 14 residues. CDR3 region: CASSLGTGYYEQYV. Written as DNA, the CDR3 is TGTGCCAGCAGCCTAGGGACAGGCTACTACGAGCAGTACGTC.

The chain couples TRBV6-1 to TRBJ1-5, with 7 nucleotides matching TRBD1. V shed 3 bases, J shed 3 bases, and the junction held 8 bases outside the gene matches. The germline CDR1 and CDR2 sequences are MNHNS and SASEGT. The CDR3 spans 16 residues. CDR3 protein: CASSDARGGNNQPQHF. In DNA form, the CDR3 reads TGTGCCAGCAGTGATGCGCGAGGGGGCAACAATCAGCCCCAGCATTTT.

As DNA, the CDR3 is TGTGCCAGCAGCCTTAGCGGGATTTCGGGGGAGCTGTTTTTT. Protein product: CASSLSGISGELFF. The V gene is TRBV3-1 (or the pseudogene TRBV3-2), the J gene TRBJ2-2; 8 bases agree with TRBD2. V shed 4 bases and J 8 bases; nucleotides not matched to a gene: 6. CDR1 is LGHDT and CDR2 is YNNKEL in the germline V gene (reference sequence). The CDR3 has 14 residues.

The genes are TRBV5-1 and TRBJ2-1; possible D gene TRBD1, 6 bases. CDR1 is SGHRS, CDR2 YFSETQ, per germline. This CDR3 is built from 12 residues. Trimming stripped 3 bases from V and 7 bases from J, with 8 bases between. CDR3 loop: CASSSQGNEQFF. The CDR3 coding sequence is TGCGCCAGCAGCTCACAGGGTAATGAGCAGTTCTTC.

This clone has just one count. One end of the junction varies from germline; a read error may be responsible. V and J are TRBV6-5 and TRBJ2-4, with D perhaps TRBD2 (6 bases). Germline assignment: CDR1 MNHEY and CDR2 SVGAGI. CDR3 length equals 12 residues. This chain's CDR3 is CASRAGYGTVDF. The CDR3 coding sequence is TGTGCCAGCAGGGCGGGGTATGGGACGGTAGACTTC.

The chain links TRBV10-3 to TRBJ1-5; D unresolved. The CDR3 is 18 amino acids. Trimming left V 3 bases short and J 2 bases short, with 20 bases between. Per the germline V gene, CDR1 is ENHRY and CDR2 is SYGVKD. CDR3 DNA: TGTGCCATCAGTGATCCGGCGGGCAGGAACGGGGGCAATCAGCCCCAGCATTTT. It yields the protein CAISDPAGRNGGNQPQHF.

Here the CDR3 DNA reads TGTGCCAGCAGCTTATACCAACAGGGGACTGAAGCTTTCTTT. Translating it yields CASSLYQQGTEAFF. This chain links TRBV11-2 with TRBJ1-1; 7 bases agree with TRBD1. The V gene end was trimmed by 2 bases and the J gene end by 5 bases; junction bases not matched to a gene: 5. CDR1 is SGHAT and CDR2 is FQNNGV in the germline V gene. The CDR3 is 14 residues long.

CDR3 sequence: CASSPRDLLGNTIYF. DNA for the CDR3: TGTGCCAGCAGCCCCCGGGACTTACTTGGAAACACCATATATTTT. The rearrangement uses TRBV5-8 and TRBJ1-3; tentatively, D is TRBD1 (5 bases). Germline CDR1 SGHTS, CDR2 YDEGEE. The CDR3 consists of 15 residues. V dropped 4 bases and J dropped 3 bases, with 14 bases sitting between them.

The V gene is TRBV7-2, the J gene TRBJ2-1; 15 nucleotides match TRBD2. V trimming: 5 bases; J trimming: 7 bases; junction bases outside the gene matches: 9. Germline loops: CDR1 SGHTA, CDR2 FQGNSA. The CDR3 is 17 amino acids. CDR3 region: CASSPGGTSGRRNEQFF. CDR3 in DNA: TGTGCCAGCAGCCCAGGGGGGACTAGCGGGAGGAGGAATGAGCAGTTCTTC.

The chain employs TRBV27 and TRBJ1-1; D is perhaps TRBD1 (5 bases). The CDR3 length is 13 residues. V dropped 6 bases and J dropped 0 bases, with 8 bases sitting between them. Germline loops: CDR1 MNHEY, CDR2 SMNVEV (reference sequence). The DNA of the CDR3 is TGTGCCAGCAGCGACAGTATGAACACTGAAGCTTTCTTT. This translates into CASSDSMNTEAFF.

The chain couples TRBV19 to TRBJ1-1; TRBD1 is a possible D gene (5 bases). Trimming removed 4 bases from V and 7 bases from J, with 10 bases in between. Germline V gives CDR1 LNHDA, CDR2 SQIVND (reference sequence). CDR3 length: 12 amino acids. Here the CDR3 reads CASSTRQLEAFF. DNA of the CDR3: TGTGCCAGTAGTACCCGACAGCTTGAAGCTTTCTTT.

CDR3 residues: CSVENQGANYGYTF. CDR3 in DNA: TGCAGCGTTGAAAACCAGGGGGCTAACTATGGCTACACCTTC. The chain employs TRBV29-1 and TRBJ1-2, with 7 bases identical to TRBD1. From germline, CDR1 is SQVTM and CDR2 ANQGSEA. Trimming took 2 bases from V and 0 from J; bases not matched to a gene: 3. The CDR3 has 14 residues.

The chain recombines TRBV29-1 with TRBJ2-1, with 9 bases identical to TRBD2. Germline trimming cut 6 bases from V and 9 bases from J; bases unmatched to any gene: 9. This CDR3 is 13 amino acids long. From germline, CDR1 is SQVTM and CDR2 ANQGSEA. CDR3 DNA sequence: TGCAGCGTGGGACTAGCTATAATCGGTGAGCAGTTCTTC. Encoded protein: CSVGLAIIGEQFF.

The table lists this clone with a few counts. The chain recombines TRBV6-6 with TRBJ1-5, with 7 bases matching TRBD1. J gave up 4 bases and V 4 bases, and 4 bases lay outside the gene matches. The CDR3 is 14 residues long. Germline V gene lookup returns CDR1 MNHNY and CDR2 SVGAGI (reference sequence). The CDR3 region has the DNA TGTGCCAGCAGTTTCGGGACAGTAAATCAGCCCCAGCATTTT. It translates to CASSFGTVNQPQHF.

This clone was seen a single time. V is TRBV7-9 and J is TRBJ2-5; TRBD1 is a possible D gene (5 bases). The V end lost 0 bases, the J end lost 1 base, and 6 bases lay between the germline ends. Germline V CDR1 and CDR2: SEHNR, FQNEAQ (reference sequence). This CDR3 is built from 14 residues. The CDR3 spells CASSLAGVQETQYF. The CDR3 DNA sequence: TGTGCCAGCAGCTTAGCAGGGGTCCAAGAGACCCAGTACTTC.

This clone was seen once. This chain links TRBV7-8 with TRBJ1-2, with 7 bases identical to TRBD1. The CDR3 is made up of 14 amino acids. Germline trimming cut 4 bases from V and 10 bases from J; bases unmatched to any gene: 12. Germline V gene lookup returns CDR1 SGHVS and CDR2 FQNEAQ. The CDR3 bases are TGTGCCAGCAGCTCAGAGGGACAGAGATTCCCCTACACCTTC. Its translation: CASSSEGQRFPYTF.

This clone was detected a few times. The chain uses TRBV30 and TRBJ1-3; TRBD1 aligns across 7 bases. The germline gives CDR1 GTSNPN, CDR2 SVGIG (reference sequence). V was pared by 2 bases and J by 3 bases, with 10 bases of the junction left unmatched. The CDR3 runs 16 residues. The CDR3 nucleotides are TGTGCCTGGAGTCGCCTGACAGGGACGTATGGAAACACCATATATTTT. Translation gives CAWSRLTGTYGNTIYF.

The chain combines TRBV5-1 with TRBJ1-3, with TRBD1 matching over 11 bases. The ends lost 3 bases at V and 2 bases at J; junction bases unmatched: 7. This CDR3 is 17 amino acids long. CDR1 and CDR2 from the germline V gene are SGHRS and YFSETQ. The DNA for the CDR3 is TGCGCCAGCAGCTCACGGACAGGGGGCGCAGCTGGAAACACCATATATTTT. Translating gives CASSSRTGGAAGNTIYF. The whole variable domain, remainder taken from reference TRBV5-1 and TRBJ1-3, is KAGVTQTPRYLIKTRGQQVTLSCSPISGHRSVSWYQQTPGQGLQFLFEYFSETQRNKGNFPGRFSGRQFSNSRSEMNVSTLELGDSALYLCASSSRTGGAAGNTIYFGEGSWLTVV.

The chain recombines TRBV3-1 (or the pseudogene TRBV3-2) with TRBJ1-5; tentative D call: TRBD1 (5 bases). CDR3 length: 16 amino acids. CDR1 and CDR2 (germline): LGHDT, YNNKEL (reference sequence). V shed 4 bases and J shed 1 base, with 14 bases lying between them. In DNA form, the CDR3 reads TGTGCCAGCAGCCCTGGGGCAGGCGTAAGCAATCAGCCCCAGCATTTT. Its protein is CASSPGAGVSNQPQHF.

The J gene is TRBJ2-3, the V gene TRBV5-1; 10 positions agree with TRBD1. This CDR3 contains 15 residues. V was pared by 4 bases and J by 4 bases, with 6 bases of the junction left unmatched. Per the germline V gene, CDR1 is SGHRS and CDR2 is YFSETQ. In DNA, the CDR3 is TGCGCCAGCAGCCTCCGGACAGGGGGGTCAGATACGCAGTATTTT. Residues: CASSLRTGGSDTQYF.

This clone was found a few times. The CDR3 loop reads CASSQGAGQGVKNTEAFF. The CDR3 nucleotides are TGTGCCAGCAGCCAAGGGGCGGGACAGGGGGTTAAAAACACTGAAGCTTTCTTT. This sequence joins TRBV4-2 and TRBJ1-1; 11 bases map to TRBD1. CDR1 is LGHNA and CDR2 is YNFKEQ in the germline V gene. The V segment lost 1 base and the J segment 2 bases; nucleotides outside the gene matches: 9. The CDR3 extends over 18 amino acids.

This chain joins TRBV27 and TRBJ2-2, with 12 bases aligning to TRBD2. The CDR3 has 17 residues. Germline values: CDR1 MNHEY, CDR2 SMNVEV (reference sequence). V shed 5 bases, J shed 7 bases, and the junction held 11 bases outside the gene matches. The CDR3 protein is CASSLRLAGVLVGELFF. The CDR3 DNA follows: TGTGCCAGCAGTCTCCGACTAGCGGGAGTGCTTGTCGGGGAGCTGTTTTTT.

This clone was detected only once. The V and J genes are TRBV24-1 and TRBJ2-7; 7 bases are a match to TRBD1. Trimming cost V 4 bases and J 5 bases; bases outside gene matches: 4. This CDR3 has 13 amino acids. The germline V gene has CDR1 KGHDR and CDR2 SFDVKD. The CDR3 region is CATSDPTGDEQYF. CDR3 nucleotides: TGTGCCACCAGTGACCCTACAGGGGACGAGCAGTACTTC.

This clone was seen once. The rearrangement joins TRBV5-1 to TRBJ1-1, with TRBD1 identical over 8 bases. This CDR3 is 15 amino acids long. The ends lost 4 bases at V and 1 base at J; junction bases unmatched: 6. Germline CDR1 SGHRS, CDR2 YFSETQ. The CDR3 DNA reads TGCGCCAGCAGCCCCGGACAGGGATGGAACACTGAAGCTTTCTTT. Amino acid sequence: CASSPGQGWNTEAFF.